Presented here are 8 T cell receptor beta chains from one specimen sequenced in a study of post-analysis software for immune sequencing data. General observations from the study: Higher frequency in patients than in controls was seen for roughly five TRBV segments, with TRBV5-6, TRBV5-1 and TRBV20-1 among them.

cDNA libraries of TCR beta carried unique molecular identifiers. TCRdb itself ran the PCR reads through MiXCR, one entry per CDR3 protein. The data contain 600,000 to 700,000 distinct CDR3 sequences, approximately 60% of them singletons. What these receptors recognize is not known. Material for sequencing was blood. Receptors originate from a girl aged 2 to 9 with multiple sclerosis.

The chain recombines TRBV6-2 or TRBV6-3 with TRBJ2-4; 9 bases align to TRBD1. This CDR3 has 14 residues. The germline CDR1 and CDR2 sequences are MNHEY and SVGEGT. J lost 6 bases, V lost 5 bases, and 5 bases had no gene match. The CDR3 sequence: CASSRLDRGNIQYF. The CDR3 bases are TGTGCCAGCAGTAGGTTGGACAGGGGAAACATTCAGTACTTC.

CDR3 DNA sequence: TGCGCCAGCAGTCTGGCCGGGACAGGAACCAGCCAGACGCAGTATTTT. It codes for CASSLAGTGTSQTQYF. This rearrangement joins TRBV4-1 to TRBJ2-3; 8 bases are shared with TRBD1. CDR3 length: 16 residues. Germline loops: CDR1 MGHRA, CDR2 YSYEKL. Trimming took 6 bases from V and 9 from J; bases not matched to a gene: 17.

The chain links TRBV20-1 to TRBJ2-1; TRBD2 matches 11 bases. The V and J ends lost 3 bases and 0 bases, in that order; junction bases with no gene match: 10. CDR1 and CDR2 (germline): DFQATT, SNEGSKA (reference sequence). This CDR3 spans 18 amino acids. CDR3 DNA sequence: TGCAGTGCTAGGAGACTAGCGGGACACACCTCCTCCTACAATGAGCAGTTCTTC. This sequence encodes CSARRLAGHTSSYNEQFF.

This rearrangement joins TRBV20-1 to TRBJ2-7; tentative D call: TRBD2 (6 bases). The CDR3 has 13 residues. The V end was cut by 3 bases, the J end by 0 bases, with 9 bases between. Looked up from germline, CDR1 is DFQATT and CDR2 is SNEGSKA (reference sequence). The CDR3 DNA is TGCAGTGCTAGGCGGGGAAGCTCCTACGAGCAGTACTTC. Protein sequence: CSARRGSSYEQYF.

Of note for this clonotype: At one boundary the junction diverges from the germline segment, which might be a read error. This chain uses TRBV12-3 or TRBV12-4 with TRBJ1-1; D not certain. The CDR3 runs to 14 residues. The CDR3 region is CVSSSLAQNTEAFF. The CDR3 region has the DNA TGTGTCAGCAGTTCCTTAGCCCAGAACACTGAAGCTTTCTTT.

CDR3 region: CASSYAGMETQYF. The DNA for the CDR3 is TGTGCCAGCAGTTACGCGGGGATGGAGACCCAGTACTTC. The V gene is TRBV6-5, the J gene TRBJ2-5, with D perhaps TRBD2 (6 bases). Trimming took 2 bases from V and 5 from J, leaving 9 bases between them. The germline gives CDR1 MNHEY, CDR2 SVGAGI. The CDR3 consists of 13 residues.

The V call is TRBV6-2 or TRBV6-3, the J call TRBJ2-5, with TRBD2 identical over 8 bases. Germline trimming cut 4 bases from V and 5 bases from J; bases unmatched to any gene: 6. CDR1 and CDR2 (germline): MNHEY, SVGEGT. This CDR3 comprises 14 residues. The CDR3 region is CASSSGTSMETQYF. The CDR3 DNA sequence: TGTGCCAGCAGTTCCGGGACTAGTATGGAGACCCAGTACTTC.

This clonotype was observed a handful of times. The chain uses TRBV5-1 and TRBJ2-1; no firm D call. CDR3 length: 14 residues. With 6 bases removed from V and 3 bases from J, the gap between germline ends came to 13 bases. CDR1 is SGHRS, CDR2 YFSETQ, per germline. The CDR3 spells CASKSQILYNEQFF. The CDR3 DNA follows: TGCGCCAGCAAGTCCCAGATCCTCTACAATGAGCAGTTCTTC.